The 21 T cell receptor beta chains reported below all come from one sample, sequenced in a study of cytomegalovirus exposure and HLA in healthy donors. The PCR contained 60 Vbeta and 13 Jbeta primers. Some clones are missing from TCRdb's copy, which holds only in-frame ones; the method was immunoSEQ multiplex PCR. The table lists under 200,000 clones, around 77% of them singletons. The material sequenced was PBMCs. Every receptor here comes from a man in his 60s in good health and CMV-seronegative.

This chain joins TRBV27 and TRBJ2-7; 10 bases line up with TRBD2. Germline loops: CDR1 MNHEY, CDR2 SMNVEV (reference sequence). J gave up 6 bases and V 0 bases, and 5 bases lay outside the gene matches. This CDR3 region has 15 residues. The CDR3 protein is CASSLSSGGLGEQYF. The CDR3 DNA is TGTGCCAGCAGTTTATCTAGCGGGGGGCTTGGCGAGCAGTACTTC.

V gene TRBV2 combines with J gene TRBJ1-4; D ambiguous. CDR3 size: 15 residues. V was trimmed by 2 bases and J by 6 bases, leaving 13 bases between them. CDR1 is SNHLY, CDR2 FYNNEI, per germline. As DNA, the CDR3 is TGTGCCAGCAGTGAATCCGGGGTCGAACATGAAAAACTGTTTTTT. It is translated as CASSESGVEHEKLFF.

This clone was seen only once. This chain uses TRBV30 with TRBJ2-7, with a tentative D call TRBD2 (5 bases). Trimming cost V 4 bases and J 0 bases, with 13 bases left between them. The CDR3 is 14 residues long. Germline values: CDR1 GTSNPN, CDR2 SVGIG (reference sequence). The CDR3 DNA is TGTGCCTGGACGACTAATCCTTCCTCCTACGAGCAGTACTTC. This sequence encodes CAWTTNPSSYEQYF. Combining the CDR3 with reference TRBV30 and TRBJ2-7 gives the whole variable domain SQTIHQWPATLVQPVGSPLSLECTVEGTSNPNLYWYRQAAGRGLQLLFYSVGIGQISSEVPQNLSASRPQDRQFILSSKKLLLSDSGFYLCAWTTNPSSYEQYFGPGTRLTVT.

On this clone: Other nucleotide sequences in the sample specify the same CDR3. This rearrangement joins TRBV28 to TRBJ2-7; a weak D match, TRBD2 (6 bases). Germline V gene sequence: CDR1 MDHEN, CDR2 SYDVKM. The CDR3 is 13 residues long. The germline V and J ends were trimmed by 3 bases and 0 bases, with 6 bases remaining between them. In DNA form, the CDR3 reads TGTGCCAGCAGTTTCGGGAGCTCCTACGAGCAGTACTTC. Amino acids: CASSFGSSYEQYF.

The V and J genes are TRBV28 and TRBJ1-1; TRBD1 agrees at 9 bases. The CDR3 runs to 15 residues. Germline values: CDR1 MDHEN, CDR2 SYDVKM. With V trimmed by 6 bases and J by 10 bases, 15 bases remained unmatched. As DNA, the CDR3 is TGTGCCAGCAGGCGGGGACAGGGAGGTTCTTTTGTAGCTTTCTTT. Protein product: CASRRGQGGSFVAFF.

CDR3: CASSQDPAGGPVDTQYF. CDR3 coding DNA: TGCGCCAGCAGCCAAGATCCAGCGGGAGGGCCTGTAGATACGCAGTATTTT. The chain employs TRBV4-3 and TRBJ2-3, with TRBD2 matching 10 bases. Per the germline V gene, CDR1 is LGHNA and CDR2 is YSLEER. V lost 0 bases, J lost 5 bases, and 8 bases stayed unmatched. There are 17 residues in the CDR3.

This chain's CDR3 is CASSPGLGEETQYF. CDR3 sequence (DNA): TGTGCCAGCAGCCCGGGACTAGGGGAAGAGACCCAGTACTTC. The chain joins TRBV4-2 to TRBJ2-5; the match to TRBD2 covers 8 bases. CDR3 size: 14 residues. Germline CDR1 reads LGHNA; CDR2 reads YNFKEQ. The J segment lost 3 bases and the V segment lost 4 bases, leaving 4 bases of the junction unmatched.

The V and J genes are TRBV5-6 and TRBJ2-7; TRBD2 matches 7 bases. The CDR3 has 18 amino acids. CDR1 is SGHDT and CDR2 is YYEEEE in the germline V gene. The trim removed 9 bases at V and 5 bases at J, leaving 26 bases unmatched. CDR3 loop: CATERAGSVSSGINEQYF. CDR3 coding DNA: TGTGCCACTGAAAGGGCAGGGAGCGTATCGAGCGGGATAAACGAGCAGTACTTC.

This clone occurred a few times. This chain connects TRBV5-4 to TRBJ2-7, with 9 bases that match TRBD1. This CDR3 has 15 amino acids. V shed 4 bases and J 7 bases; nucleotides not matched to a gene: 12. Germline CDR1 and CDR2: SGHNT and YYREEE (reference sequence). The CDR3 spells CASSRDRDARREQYF. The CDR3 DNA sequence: TGTGCCAGCAGCCGGGACAGGGACGCTCGGCGGGAGCAGTACTTC.

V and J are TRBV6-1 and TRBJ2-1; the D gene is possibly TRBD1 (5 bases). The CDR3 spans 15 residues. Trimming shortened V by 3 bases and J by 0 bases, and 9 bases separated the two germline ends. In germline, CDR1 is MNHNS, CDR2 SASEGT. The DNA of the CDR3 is TGTGCCAGCAGTGACAGGGTGAGCTCCTACAATGAGCAGTTCTTC. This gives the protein CASSDRVSSYNEQFF.

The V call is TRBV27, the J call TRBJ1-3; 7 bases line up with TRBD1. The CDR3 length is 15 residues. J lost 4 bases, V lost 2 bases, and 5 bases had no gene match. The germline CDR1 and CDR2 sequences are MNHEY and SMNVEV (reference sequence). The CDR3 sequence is CASSLTQGGGNTIYF. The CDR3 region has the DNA TGTGCCAGCAGTTTAACCCAGGGGGGAGGAAACACCATATATTTT.

The CDR3 DNA reads TGTGCCAGCAGTGGCACAGGGGGTCAGCCCCAGCATTTT. As protein: CASSGTGGQPQHF. This chain uses TRBV2 with TRBJ1-5; 8 bases are shared with TRBD1. CDR3 size: 13 residues. CDR1 and CDR2 (germline): SNHLY, FYNNEI. Germline trimming cut 4 bases from V and 6 bases from J; bases unmatched to any gene: 2.

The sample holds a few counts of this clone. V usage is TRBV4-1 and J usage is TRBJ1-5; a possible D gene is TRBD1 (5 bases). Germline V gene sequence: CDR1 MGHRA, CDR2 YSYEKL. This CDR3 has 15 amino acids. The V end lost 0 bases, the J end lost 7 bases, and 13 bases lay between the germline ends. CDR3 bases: TGCGCCAGCAGCCAAGATGAAGCAGGGTCGCAGCCCCAGCATTTT. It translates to CASSQDEAGSQPQHF.

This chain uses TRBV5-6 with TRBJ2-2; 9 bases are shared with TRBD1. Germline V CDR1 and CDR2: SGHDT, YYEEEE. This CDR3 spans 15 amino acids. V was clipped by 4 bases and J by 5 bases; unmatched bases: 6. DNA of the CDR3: TGTGCCAGCAGCGGGGGGACAGGGTGGACCGGGGAGCTGTTTTTT. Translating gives CASSGGTGWTGELFF.

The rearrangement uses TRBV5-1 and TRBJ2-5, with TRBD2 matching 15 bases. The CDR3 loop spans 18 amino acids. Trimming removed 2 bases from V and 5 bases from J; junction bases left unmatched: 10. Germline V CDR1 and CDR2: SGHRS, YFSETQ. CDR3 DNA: TGCGCCAGCAGCTTTGGACTAGCGGGGGGGCGGAATTCGGAGACCCAGTACTTC. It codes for CASSFGLAGGRNSETQYF.

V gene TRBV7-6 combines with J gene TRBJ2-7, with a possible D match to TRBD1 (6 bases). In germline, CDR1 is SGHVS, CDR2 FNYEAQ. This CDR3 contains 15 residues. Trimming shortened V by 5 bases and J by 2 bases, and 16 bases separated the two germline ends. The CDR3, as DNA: TGTGCCAGCAGCCAAACGGACAGCCCAACCTACGAGCAGTACTTC. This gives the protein CASSQTDSPTYEQYF.

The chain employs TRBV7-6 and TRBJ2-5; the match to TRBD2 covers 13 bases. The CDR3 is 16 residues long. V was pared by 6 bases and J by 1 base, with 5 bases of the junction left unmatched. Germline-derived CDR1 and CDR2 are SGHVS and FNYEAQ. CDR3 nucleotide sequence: TGTGCCAGCAGTGAGACTAGCGGGGGGTTCCAAGAGACCCAGTACTTC. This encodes CASSETSGGFQETQYF.

In DNA form, the CDR3 reads TGTGCCAGCAGCTTAGGGGACAGGGGGCGCGCGGATACGCAGTATTTT. Protein product: CASSLGDRGRADTQYF. The chain employs TRBV7-9 and TRBJ2-3; 12 nucleotides align to TRBD1. The CDR3 length is 16 residues. Germline CDR1 is SEHNR and CDR2 is FQNEAQ (reference sequence). V dropped 1 base and J dropped 6; count of bases not matched to a gene: 5.

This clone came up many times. CDR3 bases: TGTGCCAGCAGCTTCTCAGGAGGGAACGAGCAGTACTTC. This translates into CASSFSGGNEQYF. V usage is TRBV7-9 and J usage is TRBJ2-7; tentatively, D is TRBD2 (6 bases). Trimming removed 3 bases from V and 5 bases from J, with 11 bases in between. CDR1 is SEHNR, CDR2 FQNEAQ, per germline (reference sequence). The CDR3 length is 13 residues.

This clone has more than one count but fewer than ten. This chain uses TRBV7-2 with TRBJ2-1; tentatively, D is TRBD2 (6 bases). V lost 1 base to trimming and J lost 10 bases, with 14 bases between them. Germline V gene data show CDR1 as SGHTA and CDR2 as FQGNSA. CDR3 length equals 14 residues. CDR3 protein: CASSLGWASEEQFF. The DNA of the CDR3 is TGTGCCAGCAGCTTAGGGTGGGCTAGCGAAGAGCAGTTCTTC.

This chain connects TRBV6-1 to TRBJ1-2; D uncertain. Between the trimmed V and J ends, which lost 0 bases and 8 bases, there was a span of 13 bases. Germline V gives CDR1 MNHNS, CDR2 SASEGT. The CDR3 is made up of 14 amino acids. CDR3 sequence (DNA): TGTGCCAGCAGTGAAGCGCGGGATGGTGTCGGCTACACCTTC. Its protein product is CASSEARDGVGYTF.